The sequence of this T cell receptor beta chain was determined in a study of T cells after yellow fever vaccination. Whole-study results and caveats: A small proportion of clonotypes was detected in both the CD4 and CD8 compartments.

This clonotype showed up many times. What it binds is not known. As TCR cDNA was made by 5'RACE template switching, a universal primer site and UMIs were added. TCRdb re-analysed the 5' RACE reads in MiXCR, keeping a single row per CDR3 protein. The data hold around 310,000 distinct CDR3 sequences, with 3.5% to 4.5% observed a single time. Trimming removed 4 bases from V and 2 bases from J; junction bases left unmatched: 5. The CDR3 has 14 amino acids. Germline-derived CDR1 and CDR2 are KGHSH and LQKENI. The chain uses TRBV18 and TRBJ2-7; the match to TRBD1 covers 7 bases. Sequences were derived from PBMCs, sampled 5 days after the yellow fever booster vaccination. The TCR sequence derives from a young man who received the YFV17D yellow fever vaccine. CDR3 region: CASSRSDRTYEQYF. CDR3 DNA: TGTGCCAGCTCACGATCGGACAGGACCTACGAGCAGTACTTC.